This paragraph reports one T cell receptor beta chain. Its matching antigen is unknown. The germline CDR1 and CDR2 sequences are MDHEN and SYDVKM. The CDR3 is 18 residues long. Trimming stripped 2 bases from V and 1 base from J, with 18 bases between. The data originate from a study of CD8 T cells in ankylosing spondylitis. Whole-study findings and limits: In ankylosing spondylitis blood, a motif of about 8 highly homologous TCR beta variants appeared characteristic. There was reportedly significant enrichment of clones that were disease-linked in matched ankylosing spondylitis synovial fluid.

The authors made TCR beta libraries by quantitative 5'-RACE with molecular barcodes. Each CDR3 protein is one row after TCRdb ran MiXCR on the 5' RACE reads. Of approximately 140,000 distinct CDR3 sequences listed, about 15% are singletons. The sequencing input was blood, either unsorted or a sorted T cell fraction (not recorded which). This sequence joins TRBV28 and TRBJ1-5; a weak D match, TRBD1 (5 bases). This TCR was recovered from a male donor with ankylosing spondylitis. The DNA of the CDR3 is TGTGCCAGCAGTTTAGGAAGGGGCCAGGTAATAAGCAATCAGCCCCAGCATTTT. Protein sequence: CASSLGRGQVISNQPQHF.